Listed below are T cell receptor beta chains from one sample, sequenced in a study of vaccination and CD4 T cells after COVID-19. Antigens for these TCRs are unknown. TCRdb called the PCR reads again in MiXCR, with one record for every CDR3 protein. The sample comprises 4,000 to 5,000 distinct CDR3 sequences, roughly 21% of which are singletons, and about a fifth rests with the top ten. The sample comprised CD4+ T cells from blood, cultured in vitro. The receptors shown here come from a human donor who had recovered from COVID-19. Each CDR3 is given with its conserved first and last residue. The D gene is left open where the match is weak. Not all rows give a size; the values are once, few, many and, for expanded clones, a class.

>TRBJ2-7|few|NA|TRBV7-2
CASSPGSPREQYF
TGTGCCAGCAGCCCAGGGTCCCCTCGAGAGCAGTACTTC
>TRBJ2-2|medium-sized|NA|TRBV20-1
CSATQGRGTGELFF
TGCAGCGCGACCCAGGGTCGGGGGACCGGGGAGCTGTTTTTT
>TRBJ1-5|NA|NA|TRBV19
CASSIGDSNQPQHF
TGTGCCAGTAGTATCGGGGATAGCAATCAGCCCCAGCATTTT
>TRBJ1-1|NA|TRBD1|TRBV6-5
CASSSGQGKAFF
TGTGCCAGCAGTTCCGGACAGGGCAAAGCTTTCTTT
>TRBJ2-1|NA|NA|TRBV4-1
CASSPRSQGLRGEQFF
TGCGCCAGCAGCCCCCGCTCCCAGGGCCTAAGGGGTGAGCAGTTCTTC
>TRBJ1-6|NA|NA|TRBV18
CASSPGEGWNSPLHF
TGTGCCAGCTCACCGGGTGAGGGTTGGAATTCACCCCTCCACTTT
>TRBJ1-2|few|NA|TRBV19
CASSPAGADFGYTF
TGTGCCAGTAGTCCCGCGGGGGCTGACTTTGGCTACACCTTC
>TRBJ2-7|medium-sized|NA|TRBV7-2
CASSLSSYEQYF
TGTGCCAGCAGCCTGAGCTCCTACGAGCAGTACTTC
>TRBJ2-7|NA|NA|TRBV20-1
CSAYSQGKTSYEQYF
TGCAGTGCCTACAGCCAGGGCAAGACATCCTACGAGCAGTACTTC
>TRBJ1-5|few|NA|TRBV19
CASSLPRALVSYSNQPQHF
TGTGCCAGTAGCCTTCCCCGGGCCCTAGTCTCGTATAGCAATCAGCCCCAGCATTTT
>TRBJ2-5|NA|TRBD2|TRBV30
CASSGGAGETQYF
TGTGCCTCTAGCGGGGGGGCGGGAGAGACCCAGTACTTC
>TRBJ1-2|medium-sized|NA|TRBV5-4
CASSLADSPFYGYTF
TGTGCCAGCAGCTTGGCGGACAGCCCGTTCTATGGCTACACCTTC
>TRBJ1-2|few|TRBD1|TRBV6-5
CASSYAGQGHGYTF
TGTGCCAGCAGTTACGCAGGACAGGGCCATGGCTACACCTTC